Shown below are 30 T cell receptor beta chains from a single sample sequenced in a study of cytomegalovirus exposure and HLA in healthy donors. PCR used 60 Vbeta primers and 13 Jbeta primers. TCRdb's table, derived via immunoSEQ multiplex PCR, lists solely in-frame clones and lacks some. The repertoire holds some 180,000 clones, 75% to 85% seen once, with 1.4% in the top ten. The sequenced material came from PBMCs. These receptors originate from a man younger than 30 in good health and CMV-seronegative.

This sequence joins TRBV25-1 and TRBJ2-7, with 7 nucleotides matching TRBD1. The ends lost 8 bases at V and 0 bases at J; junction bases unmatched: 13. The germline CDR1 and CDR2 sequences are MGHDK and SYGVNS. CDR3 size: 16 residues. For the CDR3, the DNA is TGTGCCAGCGCCCCTAGGACAGGCGCCAGCTCCTACGAGCAGTACTTC. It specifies CASAPRTGASSYEQYF.

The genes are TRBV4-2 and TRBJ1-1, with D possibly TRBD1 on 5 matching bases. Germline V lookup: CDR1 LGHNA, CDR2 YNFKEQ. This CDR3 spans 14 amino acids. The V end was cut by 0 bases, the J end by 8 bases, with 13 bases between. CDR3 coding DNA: TGTGCCAGCAGCCAAGATTGGCAGGGCGAAGAAGCTTTCTTT. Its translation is CASSQDWQGEEAFF.

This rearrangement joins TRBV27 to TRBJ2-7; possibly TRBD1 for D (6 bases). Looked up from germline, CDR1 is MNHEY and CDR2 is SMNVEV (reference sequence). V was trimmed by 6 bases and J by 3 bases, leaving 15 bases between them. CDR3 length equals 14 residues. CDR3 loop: CASRTLDRHYEQYF. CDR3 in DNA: TGTGCCAGCAGAACTTTGGACAGACACTACGAGCAGTACTTC.

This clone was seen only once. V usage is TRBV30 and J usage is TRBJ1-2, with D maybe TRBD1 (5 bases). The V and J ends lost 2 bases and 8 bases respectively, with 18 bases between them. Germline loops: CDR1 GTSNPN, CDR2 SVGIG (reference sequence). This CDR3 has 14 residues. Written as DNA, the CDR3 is TGTGCCTGGAGTACGCCAGGGTTTGTGGAGGGCTACACCTTC. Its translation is CAWSTPGFVEGYTF.

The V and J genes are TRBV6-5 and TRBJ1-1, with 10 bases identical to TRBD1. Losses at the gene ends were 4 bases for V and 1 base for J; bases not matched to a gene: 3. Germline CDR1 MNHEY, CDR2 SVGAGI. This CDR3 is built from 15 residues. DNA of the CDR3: TGTGCCAGCAGTTCTGACAGGGGGCCGAACACTGAAGCTTTCTTT. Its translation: CASSSDRGPNTEAFF.

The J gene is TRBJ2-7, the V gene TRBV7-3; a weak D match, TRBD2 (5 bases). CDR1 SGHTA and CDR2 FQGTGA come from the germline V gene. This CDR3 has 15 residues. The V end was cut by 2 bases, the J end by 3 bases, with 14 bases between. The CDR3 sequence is CASSLGLFGSYEQYF. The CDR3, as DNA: TGTGCCAGCAGCTTAGGTCTATTTGGGAGCTACGAGCAGTACTTC.

The CDR3 region has the DNA TGTGCCAGCAGTTATTTAGGGGTAGCGGGGACCGGGGAGCTGTTTTTT. It is translated as CASSYLGVAGTGELFF. The V and J genes are TRBV6-5 and TRBJ2-2, with TRBD2 matching 8 bases. The CDR3 length is 16 residues. V lost 3 bases, J lost 5 bases, and 8 bases stayed unmatched. Germline CDR1 and CDR2: MNHEY and SVGAGI.

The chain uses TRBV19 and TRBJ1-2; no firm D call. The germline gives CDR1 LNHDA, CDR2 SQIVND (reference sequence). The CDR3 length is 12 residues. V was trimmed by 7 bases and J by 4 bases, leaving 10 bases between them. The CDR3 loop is CASTRSPYGYTF. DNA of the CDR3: TGTGCCAGTACGCGTTCTCCCTATGGCTACACCTTC.

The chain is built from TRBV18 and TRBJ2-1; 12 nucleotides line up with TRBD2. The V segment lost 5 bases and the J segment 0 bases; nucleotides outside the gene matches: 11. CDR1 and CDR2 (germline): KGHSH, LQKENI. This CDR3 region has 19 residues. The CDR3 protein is CASSSLLAGGPSSYNEQFF. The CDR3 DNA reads TGTGCCAGCTCATCCCTACTAGCGGGGGGCCCCAGCTCCTACAATGAGCAGTTCTTC.

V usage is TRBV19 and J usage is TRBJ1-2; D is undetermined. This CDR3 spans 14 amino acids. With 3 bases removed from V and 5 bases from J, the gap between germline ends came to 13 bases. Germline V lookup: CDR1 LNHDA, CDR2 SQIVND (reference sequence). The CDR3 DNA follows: TGTGCCAGTAGTATCCGGTCTACAGTTTATGGCTACACCTTC. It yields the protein CASSIRSTVYGYTF.

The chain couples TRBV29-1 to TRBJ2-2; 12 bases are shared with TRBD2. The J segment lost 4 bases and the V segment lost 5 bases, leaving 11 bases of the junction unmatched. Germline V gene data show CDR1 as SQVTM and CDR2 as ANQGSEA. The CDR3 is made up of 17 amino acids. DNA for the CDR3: TGCAGCGTTAGACTAGCGGGAGTCTATAGTGGCACCGGGGAGCTGTTTTTT. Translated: CSVRLAGVYSGTGELFF.

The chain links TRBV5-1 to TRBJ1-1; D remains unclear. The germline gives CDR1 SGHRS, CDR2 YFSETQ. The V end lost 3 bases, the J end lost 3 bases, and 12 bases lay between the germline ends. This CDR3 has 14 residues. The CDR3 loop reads CASSSRTGDTEAFF. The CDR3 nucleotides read TGCGCCAGCAGCTCCCGGACCGGGGACACTGAAGCTTTCTTT.

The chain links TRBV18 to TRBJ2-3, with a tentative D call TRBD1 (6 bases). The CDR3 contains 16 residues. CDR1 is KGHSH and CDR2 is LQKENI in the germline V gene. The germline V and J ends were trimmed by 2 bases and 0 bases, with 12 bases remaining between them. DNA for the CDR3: TGTGCCAGCTCACCAAACAGGGTATCGAGCACAGATACGCAGTATTTT. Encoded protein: CASSPNRVSSTDTQYF.

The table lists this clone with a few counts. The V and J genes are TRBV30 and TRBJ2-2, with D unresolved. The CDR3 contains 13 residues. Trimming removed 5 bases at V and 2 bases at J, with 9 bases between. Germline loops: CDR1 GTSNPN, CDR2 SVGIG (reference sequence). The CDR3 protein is CAWEHINTGELFF. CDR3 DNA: TGTGCCTGGGAACACATAAACACCGGGGAGCTGTTTTTT.

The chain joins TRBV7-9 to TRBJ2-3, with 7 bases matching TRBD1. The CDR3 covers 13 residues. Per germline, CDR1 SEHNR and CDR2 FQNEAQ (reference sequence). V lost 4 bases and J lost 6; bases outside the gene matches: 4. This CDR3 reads CASSSLRGDTQYF. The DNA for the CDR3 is TGTGCCAGCAGCTCCCTCAGGGGGGATACGCAGTATTTT.

CDR3 sequence: CAINTGLQYF. CDR3 bases: TGTGCCATCAATACAGGATTGCAGTACTTC. The chain combines TRBV10-3 with TRBJ2-7; a possible D gene is TRBD1 (5 bases). The CDR3 loop spans 10 amino acids. V was shortened by 7 bases and J by 9 bases, with 10 bases between the two germline ends. Germline V gene lookup returns CDR1 ENHRY and CDR2 SYGVKD.

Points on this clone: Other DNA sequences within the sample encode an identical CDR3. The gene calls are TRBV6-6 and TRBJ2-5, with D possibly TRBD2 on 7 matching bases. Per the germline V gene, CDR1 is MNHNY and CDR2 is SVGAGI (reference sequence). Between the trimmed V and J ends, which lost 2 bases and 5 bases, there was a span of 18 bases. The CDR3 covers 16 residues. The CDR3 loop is CASSYPVSGGGETQYF. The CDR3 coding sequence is TGTGCCAGCAGTTACCCCGTCTCGGGGGGCGGGGAGACCCAGTACTTC.

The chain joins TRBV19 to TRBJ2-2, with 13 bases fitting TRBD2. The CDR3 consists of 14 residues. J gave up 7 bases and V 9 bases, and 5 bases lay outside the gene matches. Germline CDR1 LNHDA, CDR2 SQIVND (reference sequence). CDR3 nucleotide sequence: TGTGCCAGCCGGACTAGCGGGAGTATCGGGGAGCTGTTTTTT. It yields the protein CASRTSGSIGELFF.

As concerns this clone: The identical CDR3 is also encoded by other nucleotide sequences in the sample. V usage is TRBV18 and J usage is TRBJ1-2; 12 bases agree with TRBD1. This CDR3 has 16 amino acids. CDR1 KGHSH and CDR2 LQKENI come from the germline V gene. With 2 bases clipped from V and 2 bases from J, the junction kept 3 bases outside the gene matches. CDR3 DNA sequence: TGTGCCAGCTCACCAGGGACAGGGGGCCTCAACTATGGCTACACCTTC. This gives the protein CASSPGTGGLNYGYTF. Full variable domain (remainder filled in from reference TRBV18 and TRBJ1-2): NAGVMQNPRHLVRRRGQEARLRCSPMKGHSHVYWYRQLPEEGLKFMVYLQKENIIDESGMPKERFSAEFPKEGPSILRIQQVVRGDSAAYFCASSPGTGGLNYGYTFGSGTRLTVV.

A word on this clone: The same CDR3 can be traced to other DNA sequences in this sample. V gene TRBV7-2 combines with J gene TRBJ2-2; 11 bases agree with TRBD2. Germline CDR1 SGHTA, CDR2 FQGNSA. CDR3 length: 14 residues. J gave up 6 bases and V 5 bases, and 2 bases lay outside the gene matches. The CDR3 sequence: CASSLGLAAGELFF. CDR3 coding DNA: TGTGCCAGCAGCCTGGGACTAGCGGCCGGGGAGCTGTTTTTT.

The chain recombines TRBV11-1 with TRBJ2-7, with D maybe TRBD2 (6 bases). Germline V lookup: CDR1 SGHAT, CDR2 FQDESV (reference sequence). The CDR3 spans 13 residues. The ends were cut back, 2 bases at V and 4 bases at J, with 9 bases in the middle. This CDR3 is CASSLWREYEQYF. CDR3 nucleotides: TGTGCCAGCAGCTTATGGCGGGAATACGAGCAGTACTTC.

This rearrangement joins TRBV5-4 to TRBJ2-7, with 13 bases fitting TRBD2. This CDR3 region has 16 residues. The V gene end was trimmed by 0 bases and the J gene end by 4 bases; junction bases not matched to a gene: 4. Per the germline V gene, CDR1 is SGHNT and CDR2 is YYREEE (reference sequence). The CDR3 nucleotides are TGTGCCAGCAGCTTGGGGACTAGCGGGAGTCCTTACGAGCAGTACTTC. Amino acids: CASSLGTSGSPYEQYF.

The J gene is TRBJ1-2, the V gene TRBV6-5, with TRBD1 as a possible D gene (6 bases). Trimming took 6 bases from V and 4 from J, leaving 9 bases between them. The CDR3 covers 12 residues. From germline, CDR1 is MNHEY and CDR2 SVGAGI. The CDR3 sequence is CASREGVYGYTF. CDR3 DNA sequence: TGTGCCAGCAGAGAGGGGGTCTATGGCTACACCTTC.

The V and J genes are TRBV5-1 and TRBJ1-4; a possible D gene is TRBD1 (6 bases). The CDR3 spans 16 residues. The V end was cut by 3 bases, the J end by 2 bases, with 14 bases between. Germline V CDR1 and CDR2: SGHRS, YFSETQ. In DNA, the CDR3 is TGCGCCAGCAGCTGGGGGTACAGGGCTACTAATGAAAAACTGTTTTTT. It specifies CASSWGYRATNEKLFF.

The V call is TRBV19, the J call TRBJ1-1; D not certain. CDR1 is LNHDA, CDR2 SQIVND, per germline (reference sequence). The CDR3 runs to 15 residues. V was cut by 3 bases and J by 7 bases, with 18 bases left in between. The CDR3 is CASSMLWGGPLEAFF. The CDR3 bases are TGTGCCAGTAGTATGCTTTGGGGAGGGCCTCTTGAAGCTTTCTTT.

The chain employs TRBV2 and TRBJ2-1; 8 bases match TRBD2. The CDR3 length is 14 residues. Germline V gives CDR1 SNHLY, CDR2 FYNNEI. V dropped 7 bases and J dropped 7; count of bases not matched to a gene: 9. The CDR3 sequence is CASIVWSSGNEQFF. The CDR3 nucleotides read TGTGCCAGCATTGTGTGGTCTAGCGGGAATGAGCAGTTCTTC.

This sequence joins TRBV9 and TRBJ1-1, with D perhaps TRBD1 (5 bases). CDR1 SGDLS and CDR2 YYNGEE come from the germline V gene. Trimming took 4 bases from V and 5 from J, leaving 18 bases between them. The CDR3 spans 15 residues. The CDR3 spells CASSPPGGGWTEAFF. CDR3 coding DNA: TGTGCCAGCAGCCCACCCGGGGGGGGTTGGACTGAAGCTTTCTTT. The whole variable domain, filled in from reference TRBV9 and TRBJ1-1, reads DSGVTQTPKHLITATGQRVTLRCSPRSGDLSVYWYQQSLDQGLQFLIQYYNGEERAKGNILERFSAQQFPDLHSELNLSSLELGDSALYFCASSPPGGGWTEAFFGQGTRLTVV.

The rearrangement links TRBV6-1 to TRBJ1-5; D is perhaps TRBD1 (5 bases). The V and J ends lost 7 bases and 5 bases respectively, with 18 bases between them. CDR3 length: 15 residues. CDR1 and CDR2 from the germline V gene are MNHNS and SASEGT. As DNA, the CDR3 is TGTGCCAGCAATGGATGGTTCACAGGTGATCAGCCCCAGCATTTT. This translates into CASNGWFTGDQPQHF.

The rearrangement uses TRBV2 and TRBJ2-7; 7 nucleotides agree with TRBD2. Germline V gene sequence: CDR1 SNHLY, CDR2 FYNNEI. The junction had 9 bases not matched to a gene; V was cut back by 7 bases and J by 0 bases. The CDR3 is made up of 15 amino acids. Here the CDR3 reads CASTVGTTNSYEQYF. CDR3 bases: TGTGCCAGCACAGTAGGGACTACCAACTCCTACGAGCAGTACTTC. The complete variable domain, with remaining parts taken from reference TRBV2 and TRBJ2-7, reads EPEVTQTPSHQVTQMGQEVILRCVPISNHLYFYWYRQILGQKVEFLVSFYNNEISEKSEIFDDQFSVERPDGSNFTLKIRSTKLEDSAMYFCASTVGTTNSYEQYFGPGTRLTVT.

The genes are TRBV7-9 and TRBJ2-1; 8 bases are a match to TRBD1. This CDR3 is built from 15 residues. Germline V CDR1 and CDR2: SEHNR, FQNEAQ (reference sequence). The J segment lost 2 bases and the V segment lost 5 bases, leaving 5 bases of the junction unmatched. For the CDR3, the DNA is TGTGCCAGCAGCCAACCAGGGGGCCCCTACAATGAGCAGTTCTTC. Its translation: CASSQPGGPYNEQFF.